This T cell receptor beta chain derives from a study of CD8 T cells in ankylosing spondylitis. Study findings and constraints: What appeared characteristic of ankylosing spondylitis blood was a TCR beta motif of 7 or 8 highly homologous variants. Disease-linked clones displayed a CD8+ phenotype and appeared relatively rarely in peripheral blood.

TCRdb itself ran the 5' RACE reads through MiXCR, one entry per CDR3 protein. Of 130,000 or so distinct CDR3 sequences listed, 15% to 20% were seen once; the top ten hold roughly 30%. The V and J ends lost 4 bases and 5 bases, in that order; junction bases with no gene match: 8. The CDR3 contains 15 residues. Germline V gene data show CDR1 as SGHRS and CDR2 as YFSETQ. The table lists this clonotype with a few counts. Its antigen is unidentified. The sample comprised blood, either unsorted or a sorted T cell fraction (not recorded which). The sequence was obtained from a male donor with ankylosing spondylitis. The chain is built from TRBV5-1 and TRBJ2-1; 8 bases map to TRBD1. The CDR3 DNA reads TGCGCCAGCAGCACGCGGGACAGGAGTGACAATGAGCAGTTCTTC. This gives the protein CASSTRDRSDNEQFF.